The 13 T cell receptor beta chains listed next were all sequenced from one sample in a study of blood T cell repertoires in COVID-19. Sequencing was performed with immunoSEQ multiplex PCR; in TCRdb, only in-frame clones are kept and a portion is missing. The sample carries 80,000 or so clones, 75% to 90% recorded once. Material: peripheral blood. Source of these receptors: a human donor in a cohort sampled during active COVID-19.

The rearrangement uses TRBV6-5 and TRBJ2-7, with D possibly being TRBD1 (6 bases). CDR3 length equals 13 residues. Germline CDR1 MNHEY, CDR2 SVGAGI. V was pared by 7 bases and J by 1 base, with 11 bases between. CDR3 sequence: CASIRQGSYEQYF. The CDR3 DNA sequence: TGTGCCAGCATCCGTCAGGGGTCCTACGAGCAGTACTTC.

V usage is TRBV5-4 and J usage is TRBJ1-2; D uncertain. The germline V and J ends were trimmed by 0 bases and 2 bases, with 5 bases remaining between them. CDR3 size: 13 residues. From germline, CDR1 is SGHNT and CDR2 YYREEE (reference sequence). In DNA form, the CDR3 reads TGTGCCAGCAGCTTGGCGGGGAACTATGGCTACACCTTC. Its protein is CASSLAGNYGYTF.

The V call is TRBV19, the J call TRBJ2-1; TRBD1 agrees at 11 bases. The V gene end was trimmed by 2 bases and the J gene end by 3 bases; junction bases not matched to a gene: 3. This CDR3 has 16 amino acids. Germline CDR1 LNHDA, CDR2 SQIVND (reference sequence). The CDR3 loop is CASSILGTGGYNEQFF. The CDR3 nucleotides are TGTGCCAGTAGTATATTGGGGACAGGGGGCTACAATGAGCAGTTCTTC.

The rearrangement links TRBV11-2 to TRBJ2-2, with 8 bases fitting TRBD2. CDR1 SGHAT and CDR2 FQNNGV come from the germline V gene. The CDR3 contains 18 residues. The V gene end was trimmed by 5 bases and the J gene end by 4 bases; junction bases not matched to a gene: 15. CDR3 bases: TGTGCCAGCAGCCCCCTCCCCGCAGCGGGAGTCAGCACCGGGGAGCTGTTTTTT. Translation gives CASSPLPAAGVSTGELFF.

The genes are TRBV6-4 and TRBJ2-5; 8 nucleotides align to TRBD2. The V segment lost 3 bases and the J segment 3 bases; nucleotides outside the gene matches: 0. Germline loops: CDR1 MRHNA, CDR2 SNTAGT. The CDR3 extends over 13 amino acids. This CDR3 reads CASSEGLEETQYF. The DNA of the CDR3 is TGTGCCAGCAGTGAGGGACTAGAAGAGACCCAGTACTTC.

This rearrangement joins TRBV30 to TRBJ2-5; a weak D match, TRBD2 (6 bases). Between the trimmed V and J ends, which lost 0 bases and 2 bases, there was a span of 13 bases. This CDR3 is built from 15 residues. The V gene's germline CDR1 is GTSNPN and CDR2 SVGIG (reference sequence). The CDR3 nucleotides are TGTGCCTGGAGTGTCAGGAGGGGCGGTCAAGAGACCCAGTACTTC. Translation: CAWSVRRGGQETQYF.

This clone was counted a single time. This chain's CDR3 is CASSERRGSPYEQYF. DNA for the CDR3: TGTGCCAGCAGTGAAAGGCGAGGCTCCCCCTACGAGCAGTACTTC. This sequence joins TRBV2 and TRBJ2-7; D gene ambiguous. This CDR3 is 15 amino acids long. Per germline, CDR1 SNHLY and CDR2 FYNNEI. V was clipped by 2 bases and J by 2 bases, with 13 bases between them.

This CDR3 reads CASSKQGEYAYGYTF. In DNA, the CDR3 is TGTGCCAGCAGTAAACAGGGGGAATACGCCTATGGCTACACCTTC. The chain recombines TRBV9 with TRBJ1-2; 8 bases agree with TRBD1. V lost 5 bases and J lost 4; bases outside the gene matches: 10. Germline V gene data show CDR1 as SGDLS and CDR2 as YYNGEE. The CDR3 loop spans 15 amino acids.

The gene calls are TRBV7-2 and TRBJ1-1; 7 bases are a match to TRBD1. The CDR3 extends over 16 amino acids. The junction had 12 bases not matched to a gene; V was cut back by 4 bases and J by 4 bases. The V gene's germline CDR1 is SGHTA and CDR2 FQGNSA. CDR3 nucleotides: TGTGCCAGCAGCTCCCGTCACAGACAGGGAGGCACTGAAGCTTTCTTT. Protein product: CASSSRHRQGGTEAFF.

The CDR3 nucleotides are TGCAGTGCTAGAGATAGCGAGGAGCAGTACTTC. Its translation: CSARDSEEQYF. V is TRBV20-1 and J is TRBJ2-7; possible D gene TRBD2, 5 bases. V lost 0 bases and J lost 7, with 7 bases in between. CDR1 and CDR2 from the germline V gene are DFQATT and SNEGSKA (reference sequence). This CDR3 comprises 11 residues.

The V and J genes are TRBV11-3 and TRBJ1-1; D ambiguous. The CDR3 has 15 amino acids. CDR1 is SGHNT and CDR2 is YENEEA in the germline V gene. V was pared by 1 base and J by 1 base, with 10 bases between. The CDR3 coding sequence is TGTGCCAGCAGCTTAGGAGGTGGATGGAACACTGAAGCTTTCTTT. Amino acids: CASSLGGGWNTEAFF. The complete variable domain, with remaining parts taken from reference TRBV11-3 and TRBJ1-1, reads EAGVVQSPRYKIIEKKQPVAFWCNPISGHNTLYWYLQNLGQGPELLIRYENEEAVDDSQLPKDRFSAERLKGVDSTLKIQPAELGDSAVYLCASSLGGGWNTEAFFGQGTRLTVV.

This rearrangement joins TRBV3-1 (or the pseudogene TRBV3-2) to TRBJ2-3; 9 positions agree with TRBD2. The CDR3 is 17 residues long. Losses at the gene ends were 4 bases for V and 5 bases for J; bases not matched to a gene: 13. Germline V gene lookup returns CDR1 LGHDT and CDR2 YNNKEL (reference sequence). In nucleotides, the CDR3 is TGTGCCAGCAGCCGAACCCAGCGGGGGGCTTGGGGAGATACGCAGTATTTT. It specifies CASSRTQRGAWGDTQYF.

The chain uses TRBV5-1 and TRBJ2-1; 8 nucleotides agree with TRBD2. J was trimmed by 0 bases and V by 3 bases; bases with no gene match: 14. The V gene's germline CDR1 is SGHRS and CDR2 YFSETQ. The CDR3 has 19 amino acids. CDR3 sequence reads: CASSSGGSGTLRSYNEQFF. CDR3 DNA sequence: TGCGCCAGCAGCTCGGGAGGTAGCGGGACCCTCCGCTCCTACAATGAGCAGTTCTTC.